These T cell receptor beta chains were read from a single sample in a study of T cells expressing NK-cell markers. TCRdb reprocessed the 5' RACE reads, keeping one entry per CDR3 protein, no DNA. The sample shows about 170,000 distinct CDR3 sequences, and 20% sits with its ten largest clones. Sequencing was carried out using blood T cells: a sorted CD56 or NKG2C T cell subset, CD4+ or CD8+ T cells, or bulk PBMC T cells (not recorded which). The receptors were sampled from a man aged 18 to 69 in good health. The CDR3 runs from the conserved cysteine through the conserved F or W.

TRBV6-2/TRBV6-3	TRBJ2-7	19	CASSYPLGPAGLGGYEQYF
TRBV7-9	TRBJ2-1	16	CASSPEVAGIGNEQFF
TRBV20-1	TRBJ2-7	15	CSAMAPGLGAYEQYF
TRBV12-3/TRBV12-4	TRBJ2-7	14	CASRKQGLWHEQYF
TRBV6-1	TRBJ2-7	15	CASSEASDRTYEQYF
TRBV7-9	TRBJ2-7	15	CASSSKGREAYEQYF
TRBV13	TRBJ1-2	15	CASSLGATGPYGYTF
TRBV2	TRBJ2-7	14	CASSDWTGGDEQYF
TRBV2	TRBJ2-7	17	CAGYRDRGYTHSYEQYF
TRBV7-8	TRBJ2-7	16	CASSLYPTRGGYEQYF
TRBV3-1	TRBJ2-5	16	CASSPSGYVGWETQYF
TRBV3-1	TRBJ1-4	17	CASSQEIMGTANEKLFF